This TCR beta chain was found in a study of shared clonotypes between healthy human individuals. Looking at the study overall: With ages of 18 to 49, the donors were a couple of women and three men. CD4 naive and CD4 memory each took three plates per donor, while CD8 naive took two and CD8 memory one.

The CDR3 contains 14 residues. The germline V gene encodes CDR1 LGHNA and CDR2 YSLEER. Trimming removed 1 base from V and 1 base from J, with 8 bases in between. Every subset had its genomic DNA shared out evenly among several immunoSEQ plates. Measured with immunoSEQ multiplex PCR; TCRdb has only the in-frame clones, and not every one. This table holds over 1.4 million clones, about 96% found once. None of the donors, who were healthy HIV-negative adults, had recently had acute infections or vaccinations. The receptor was isolated from a man aged 30 to 39 in good health. Sequenced material: naive CD4+ T cells sorted from blood. Described subset: CD45RA+ positively selected. The genes are TRBV4-3 and TRBJ2-7; perhaps TRBD2 as D (5 bases). The CDR3 DNA is TGCGCCAGCAGCCAAGGAGGGTCTTCCTACGAGCAGTACTTC. It yields the protein CASSQGGSSYEQYF.